The 15 T cell receptor beta chains presented below share a single source sample, sequenced in a study of T cell repertoires in cytomegalovirus infection. In TCRdb, the reads were re-called with MiXCR into one record per CDR3 protein. The repertoire holds approximately 500,000 distinct CDR3 sequences, with roughly 29% as singletons. The sample taken for sequencing was PBMCs. The receptors come from a human donor in good health (CMV status not recorded). Some clones in this sample may be carry-over from other donors' samples.

This clonotype was counted many times. V usage is TRBV7-9 and J usage is TRBJ2-1; unclear D gene. Germline V CDR1 and CDR2: SEHNR, FQNEAQ (reference sequence). V was clipped by 1 base and J by 6 bases, with 4 bases between them. CDR3 length: 12 amino acids. The CDR3 loop is CASSLGFNEQFF. The CDR3, as DNA: TGTGCCAGCAGCTTAGGGTTCAATGAGCAGTTCTTC.

The V gene is TRBV29-1, the J gene TRBJ1-5, with 10 bases that match TRBD1. Germline V gives CDR1 SQVTM, CDR2 ANQGSEA. CDR3 length: 13 residues. After removal of 6 bases from V and 4 bases from J, the junction contained 3 bases not matched to a gene. CDR3 nucleotide sequence: TGCAGCGTAGGGGACAGGGGAAATCAGCCCCAGCATTTT. It codes for CSVGDRGNQPQHF.

This clonotype appeared a few times. The chain combines TRBV19 with TRBJ1-6; tentative D call: TRBD1 (5 bases). Trimming took 6 bases from V and 14 from J, leaving 11 bases between them. The CDR3 runs 11 residues. CDR1 is LNHDA and CDR2 is SQIVND in the germline V gene (reference sequence). CDR3 residues: CASRDMGSLHF. CDR3 DNA: TGTGCCAGTAGGGACATGGGATCCCTCCACTTT.

The CDR3 DNA reads TGTGCCAGCAGGAGAGGTTTCAGCGGGAGGAAGACAGATACGCAGTATTTT. This codes for CASRRGFSGRKTDTQYF. The rearrangement uses TRBV6-2 or TRBV6-3 and TRBJ2-3; 9 nucleotides agree with TRBD2. The V and J ends lost 6 bases and 3 bases, in that order; junction bases with no gene match: 13. The CDR3 spans 17 residues. Germline values: CDR1 MNHEY, CDR2 SVGEGT.

V is TRBV6-1 and J is TRBJ1-2; 8 positions agree with TRBD1. Per germline, CDR1 MNHNS and CDR2 SASEGT. J was trimmed by 8 bases and V by 6 bases; bases with no gene match: 8. The CDR3 is made up of 13 amino acids. In DNA form, the CDR3 reads TGTGCCAGCAGCCAGGACAGGGACGTAGGCTACACCTTC. Translating gives CASSQDRDVGYTF.

This clonotype was counted only a few times. The J gene is TRBJ2-1, the V gene TRBV7-2; a weak D match, TRBD1 (6 bases). CDR1 and CDR2 from the germline V gene are SGHTA and FQGNSA. The CDR3 runs to 14 residues. Trimming stripped 8 bases from V and 6 bases from J, with 17 bases between. The CDR3 nucleotides are TGTGCCAGCCTCTTCGCACAGGGAAGCAATGAGCAGTTCTTC. This encodes CASLFAQGSNEQFF.

The sample holds a few counts of this clonotype. The CDR3 bases are TGTGCCAGCAGCTTGACTAGCGGGGCCCGGGATACGCAGTATTTT. This encodes CASSLTSGARDTQYF. The chain uses TRBV7-2 and TRBJ2-3; TRBD2 aligns across 11 bases. After removal of 3 bases from V and 6 bases from J, the junction contained 5 bases not matched to a gene. Germline assignment: CDR1 SGHTA and CDR2 FQGNSA. This CDR3 has 15 residues.

The V and J genes are TRBV7-9 and TRBJ2-3; D gene unclear. Germline V gene data show CDR1 as SEHNR and CDR2 as FQNEAQ (reference sequence). The CDR3 extends over 12 amino acids. Trimming removed 3 bases at V and 4 bases at J, with 5 bases between. The CDR3 DNA reads TGTGCCAGCAGCTTTGACGCAGATACGCAGTATTTT. Protein: CASSFDADTQYF.

This clonotype was seen many times. The V call is TRBV7-2, the J call TRBJ1-1, with a possible D match to TRBD1 (5 bases). This CDR3 comprises 14 residues. The V end lost 5 bases, the J end lost 7 bases, and 17 bases lay between the germline ends. Looked up from germline, CDR1 is SGHTA and CDR2 is FQGNSA. CDR3 nucleotides: TGTGCCAGCAGCACCGAAGCCCTTGACAGTGAAGCTTTCTTT. It codes for CASSTEALDSEAFF.

The chain links TRBV4-2 to TRBJ1-1; D is ambiguous. Trimming took off 3 bases at V and 1 base at J, with 6 bases between the two ends. CDR1 LGHNA and CDR2 YNFKEQ come from the germline V gene. This CDR3 contains 13 residues. CDR3 in DNA: TGTGCCAGCAGCCATGGAGGGAACACTGAAGCTTTCTTT. Amino acids: CASSHGGNTEAFF.

This clonotype was found many times. The chain has TRBV11-3 and TRBJ2-6; D not certain. V was shortened by 3 bases and J by 0 bases, with 3 bases between the two germline ends. The germline gives CDR1 SGHNT, CDR2 YENEEA. This CDR3 spans 14 amino acids. This CDR3 reads CASSFTSGANVLTF. CDR3 in DNA: TGTGCCAGCAGCTTTACCTCTGGGGCCAACGTCCTGACTTTC.

V gene TRBV6-5 combines with J gene TRBJ1-2; D remains ambiguous. The germline V and J ends were trimmed by 0 bases and 7 bases, with 15 bases remaining between them. CDR3 length equals 15 residues. Germline values: CDR1 MNHEY, CDR2 SVGAGI. As DNA, the CDR3 is TGTGCCAGCAGTTACTCTGGGGTAGGCGCCTCTGGCTACACCTTC. Translated: CASSYSGVGASGYTF.

This clonotype was seen repeatedly, ten times or more. CDR3 amino acids: CASSLNRATEQYF. Here the CDR3 DNA reads TGTGCCAGCAGTTTAAATCGGGCCACCGAGCAGTACTTC. This sequence joins TRBV12-3 or TRBV12-4 and TRBJ2-7; unclear D gene. V lost 2 bases and J lost 6, with 11 bases in between. The CDR3 spans 13 residues.

This chain connects TRBV4-3 to TRBJ1-2; no clear D. The V end was cut by 0 bases, the J end by 7 bases, with 9 bases between. The V gene's germline CDR1 is LGHNA and CDR2 YSLEER. CDR3 length: 13 residues. CDR3: CASSQERRSGYTF. The CDR3 DNA is TGCGCCAGCAGCCAAGAAAGGAGGTCTGGCTACACCTTC.

V and J are TRBV20-1 and TRBJ2-5; TRBD2 aligns across 10 bases. This CDR3 has 15 residues. The germline CDR1 and CDR2 sequences are DFQATT and SNEGSKA (reference sequence). The V and J ends lost 3 bases and 5 bases, in that order; junction bases with no gene match: 9. The chain's CDR3 is CSASARLAGEETQYF. For the CDR3, the DNA is TGCAGTGCTAGTGCGAGGCTAGCGGGAGAGGAGACCCAGTACTTC.